One and the same sample provided the 10 T cell receptor beta chains below, sequenced in a study of blood T cell repertoires in COVID-19. Clones were sequenced by immunoSEQ multiplex PCR, and TCRdb holds only the in-frame ones, with some missing. The sample has about 64,000 clones, 80% to 95% seen once. The sample comprised peripheral blood. Receptor source: a woman aged 80 or over with active COVID-19.

The gene calls are TRBV7-8 and TRBJ1-2; TRBD1 is a possible D gene (6 bases). The ends were cut back, 5 bases at V and 4 bases at J, with 29 bases in the middle. The CDR3 extends over 19 amino acids. Germline V CDR1 and CDR2: SGHVS, FQNEAQ. The chain's CDR3 is CASSLRARDTAETPYGYTF. The CDR3 DNA is TGTGCCAGCAGCCTGAGAGCCCGGGACACCGCTGAGACACCCTATGGCTACACCTTC. The entire variable domain, with the rest obtained from reference TRBV7-8 and TRBJ1-2, is as follows: GAGVSQSPRYKVAKRGQDVALRCDPISGHVSLFWYQQALGQGPEFLTYFQNEAQLDKSGLPSDRFFAERPEGSVSTLKIQRTQQEDSAVYLCASSLRARDTAETPYGYTFGSGTRLTVV.

The chain employs TRBV19 and TRBJ1-6, with 7 bases aligning to TRBD1. Germline V gene lookup returns CDR1 LNHDA and CDR2 SQIVND (reference sequence). Losses at the gene ends were 11 bases for V and 10 bases for J; bases not matched to a gene: 8. The CDR3 extends over 12 amino acids. CDR3 sequence reads: CAGGTGASPLHF. For the CDR3, the DNA is TGTGCCGGCGGAACAGGGGCCTCACCCCTCCACTTT.

V and J are TRBV5-4 and TRBJ1-2; TRBD1 aligns across 7 bases. The CDR3 totals 12 residues. Germline values: CDR1 SGHNT, CDR2 YYREEE (reference sequence). V shed 4 bases and J 8 bases; nucleotides not matched to a gene: 5. The CDR3 is CASSRTGVGYTF. DNA of the CDR3: TGTGCCAGCAGCAGAACAGGGGTGGGCTACACCTTC.

The J gene is TRBJ1-4, the V gene TRBV4-2, with D possibly TRBD1 on 6 matching bases. The V gene's germline CDR1 is LGHNA and CDR2 YNFKEQ. The germline V and J ends were trimmed by 0 bases and 5 bases, with 10 bases remaining between them. The length of the CDR3 is 15 residues. Here the CDR3 reads CASSQDRQGNEKLFF. CDR3 bases: TGTGCCAGCAGCCAAGATCGTCAGGGGAATGAAAAACTGTTTTTT.

The chain recombines TRBV5-6 with TRBJ2-6; 7 nucleotides agree with TRBD1. Germline CDR1 is SGHDT and CDR2 is YYEEEE. V was pared by 0 bases and J by 0 bases, with 6 bases of the junction left unmatched. CDR3 length: 18 residues. The CDR3 region has the DNA TGTGCCAGCAGCTTGGTGGGGGACAGATCCTCTGGGGCCAACGTCCTGACTTTC. It codes for CASSLVGDRSSGANVLTF.

The chain has TRBV18 and TRBJ2-7; 7 nucleotides line up with TRBD2. Germline loops: CDR1 KGHSH, CDR2 LQKENI. Unmatched junction bases numbered 4, after V lost 2 bases and J lost 3 bases. The CDR3 runs 14 residues. CDR3 DNA: TGTGCCAGCTCACCAGGGAGGGAAGTCTACGAGCAGTACGTC. Protein product: CASSPGREVYEQYV.

This chain uses TRBV11-2 with TRBJ2-5; D perhaps matches TRBD1 (5 bases). The CDR3 loop spans 14 amino acids. The ends were cut back, 3 bases at V and 3 bases at J, with 11 bases in the middle. Germline CDR1 and CDR2: SGHAT and FQNNGV. CDR3 nucleotides: TGTGCCAGCAGCTTGGCCAGGGTGGAAGAGACCCAGTACTTC. Its translation is CASSLARVEETQYF.

The chain is built from TRBV27 and TRBJ2-2, with 13 bases aligning to TRBD2. Germline assignment: CDR1 MNHEY and CDR2 SMNVEV (reference sequence). This CDR3 is 16 amino acids long. V lost 2 bases, J lost 4 bases, and 1 base stayed unmatched. CDR3 in amino acids: CASSLGTSGITGELFF. CDR3 DNA sequence: TGTGCCAGCAGTTTAGGGACTAGCGGGATCACCGGGGAGCTGTTTTTT.

The gene calls are TRBV9 and TRBJ2-3; D is undetermined. V lost 2 bases, J lost 2 bases, and 12 bases lay in between. The V gene's germline CDR1 is SGDLS and CDR2 YYNGEE. The CDR3 loop spans 15 amino acids. The CDR3 DNA sequence: TGTGCCAGCAGCGTTCGCCGGTCAAACACAGATACGCAGTATTTT. Its protein is CASSVRRSNTDTQYF.

The chain employs TRBV14 and TRBJ2-1, with 8 bases that match TRBD2. The CDR3 totals 18 residues. CDR1 is SGHDN, CDR2 FVKESK, per germline. V shed 4 bases and J 2 bases; nucleotides not matched to a gene: 13. The CDR3 region has the DNA TGTGCCAGCAGCCTAAGCGGGAGAGCCGGGGTGACCTACAATGAGCAGTTCTTC. It codes for CASSLSGRAGVTYNEQFF.